This TCR beta chain emerged from a study of vaccination and CD4 T cells after COVID-19. Overall study results and limits: Convalescent patients had a median around 90% of reactive clones appearing only post-vaccination.

The treatment: roughly 10-day PBMC culture with coronavirus spike peptide pools or control peptides (ViraFEST assay). Following expansion of antigen-specific T cells with peptide pools, ViraFEST then sequenced TCRs. CDR3 length: 11 residues. The germline V and J ends were trimmed by 10 bases and 6 bases, with 12 bases remaining between them. CDR1 is MNHNS, CDR2 SASEGT, per germline. This clonotype was recorded only once. Its antigen is still unknown. The assay that was used to sequence DNA from cultured CD4+ T cells was the Oncomine TCR Beta short-read assay. DNA came from CD4+ T cells after culture. From the PCR reads, TCRdb called clonotypes with MiXCR, one entry per CDR3 protein. Of roughly 12,000 distinct CDR3 sequences listed, around two fifths were seen once; the top ten hold roughly 18%.

This TCR derives from a human donor with COVID-19. The gene calls are TRBV6-1 and TRBJ2-5; TRBD1 might be the D (5 bases). Sequenced input: cultured CD4+ T cells from blood. The CDR3 DNA reads as TGTGCCATCGCGGACACGAAGACCCAGTACTTC. As protein: CAIADTKTQYF.